Below, 30 T cell receptor beta chains from the same sample are listed, as sequenced in a study of OX40 agonist ivuxolimab in advanced cancers. The data were produced by immunoSEQ multiplex PCR, yet TCRdb's version contains in-frame clones alone and is incomplete. The repertoire holds approximately 77,000 clones, 80% to 95% seen once, with nearly 0.55% in the top ten. The sample was CD4+ or CD8+ T cells sorted from blood, taken in a trial of the OX40 agonist ivuxolimab. All receptors come from an adult with an advanced solid tumor such as melanoma, head and neck, liver or kidney cancer.

The J gene is TRBJ2-3, the V gene TRBV21-1. TRBV21-1 is recorded as a pseudogene. The CDR3 extends over 15 amino acids. The chain's CDR3 is CASSKEGPRTDTQYF. The CDR3 coding sequence is TGTGCCAGCAGCAAAGAGGGACCCCGCACAGATACGCAGTATTTT.

This chain connects TRBV15 to TRBJ1-2; 9 nucleotides match TRBD1. The junction had 15 bases not matched to a gene; V was cut back by 0 bases and J by 4 bases. Per germline, CDR1 LNHNV and CDR2 YYDKDF (reference sequence). This CDR3 has 19 amino acids. The CDR3 DNA sequence: TGTGCCACCAGCAGAGATTATACGACAGGGGGGAATTGGGGCTATGGCTACACCTTC. It yields the protein CATSRDYTTGGNWGYGYTF.

This chain uses TRBV30 with TRBJ1-1; TRBD1 is a possible D gene (5 bases). V gave up 5 bases and J gave up 4 bases, with 14 bases separating them. Germline CDR1 and CDR2: GTSNPN and SVGIG (reference sequence). There are 13 residues in the CDR3. The CDR3 DNA sequence: TGTGCCTGGGTCTTGGGGCCGGGCACTGAAGCTTTCTTT. It codes for CAWVLGPGTEAFF.

The J gene is TRBJ2-1, the V gene TRBV28, with 10 bases that match TRBD1. Germline assignment: CDR1 MDHEN and CDR2 SYDVKM. Unmatched junction bases numbered 5, after V lost 2 bases and J lost 7 bases. CDR3 length: 15 amino acids. The CDR3 sequence: CASSLTGQGSNEQFF. The CDR3 nucleotides read TGTGCCAGCAGTTTAACGGGACAGGGGAGTAATGAGCAGTTCTTC.

The chain joins TRBV13 to TRBJ2-3, with 12 bases matching TRBD2. The V and J ends lost 5 bases and 3 bases, in that order; junction bases with no gene match: 6. There are 16 residues in the CDR3. CDR1 and CDR2 (germline): PRHDT, FYEKMQ (reference sequence). In DNA form, the CDR3 reads TGTGCCAGCAGCAGAAAGACTAGCGGGAGTACAGATACGCAGTATTTT. This codes for CASSRKTSGSTDTQYF.

The chain employs TRBV30 and TRBJ1-1, with 8 bases matching TRBD1. V gave up 0 bases and J gave up 4 bases; unmatched junction bases: 7. CDR3 size: 15 residues. Germline assignment: CDR1 GTSNPN and CDR2 SVGIG (reference sequence). The CDR3 spells CAWSVGRGRSTEAFF. In DNA form, the CDR3 reads TGTGCCTGGAGTGTGGGCAGGGGGCGAAGCACTGAAGCTTTCTTT. Full variable domain (remainder filled in from reference TRBV30 and TRBJ1-1): SQTIHQWPATLVQPVGSPLSLECTVEGTSNPNLYWYRQAAGRGLQLLFYSVGIGQISSEVPQNLSASRPQDRQFILSSKKLLLSDSGFYLCAWSVGRGRSTEAFFGQGTRLTVV.

This chain connects TRBV5-1 to TRBJ1-2; D is undetermined. The CDR3 consists of 13 residues. The germline V and J ends were trimmed by 0 bases and 3 bases, with 6 bases remaining between them. From germline, CDR1 is SGHRS and CDR2 YFSETQ. The CDR3 DNA follows: TGCGCCAGCAGCTTGGCCAAAGACTATGGCTACACCTTC. Translating gives CASSLAKDYGYTF.

The chain combines TRBV7-9 with TRBJ2-7; possibly TRBD1 for D (8 bases). Trimming took off 4 bases at V and 1 base at J, with 17 bases between the two ends. Germline CDR1 reads SEHNR; CDR2 reads FQNEAQ (reference sequence). The CDR3 has 16 residues. The CDR3 sequence: CASSWPGGGSSYEQYF. DNA of the CDR3: TGTGCCAGCAGCTGGCCAGGGGGCGGGAGTTCCTACGAGCAGTACTTC.

The chain combines TRBV19 with TRBJ1-1; D remains ambiguous. This CDR3 spans 12 amino acids. Trimming left V 3 bases short and J 6 bases short, with 8 bases between. Looked up from germline, CDR1 is LNHDA and CDR2 is SQIVND (reference sequence). The CDR3 DNA follows: TGTGCCAGTAGTATTGGGGATGCTGAAGCTTTCTTT. This translates into CASSIGDAEAFF.

The chain has TRBV30 and TRBJ2-5; 8 nucleotides match TRBD2. The assigned J gene may be wrong: the sequence end matches TRBJ2-7 better. Germline loops: CDR1 GTSNPN, CDR2 SVGIG (reference sequence). The CDR3 is 12 residues long. This CDR3 is CAWTGLVTEQYF. DNA of the CDR3: TGTGCCTGGACGGGACTAGTAACCGAGCAGTACTTC.

The chain couples TRBV18 to TRBJ2-6, with D unclear. Germline values: CDR1 KGHSH, CDR2 LQKENI. Trimming removed 1 base from V and 2 bases from J, with 6 bases in between. The CDR3 length is 15 residues. CDR3 region: CASSPLSTGANVLTF. The CDR3 region has the DNA TGTGCCAGCTCACCACTGAGTACTGGGGCCAACGTCCTGACTTTC. The full variable domain, with the rest looked up from reference TRBV18 and TRBJ2-6, is NAGVMQNPRHLVRRRGQEARLRCSPMKGHSHVYWYRQLPEEGLKFMVYLQKENIIDESGMPKERFSAEFPKEGPSILRIQQVVRGDSAAYFCASSPLSTGANVLTFGAGSRLTVL.

J is TRBJ2-7 and V is TRBV9, with D tentatively TRBD2 (6 bases). Deletions cut 4 bases from V and 0 bases from J, with 11 bases between. From germline, CDR1 is SGDLS and CDR2 YYNGEE. CDR3 size: 14 residues. The DNA of the CDR3 is TGTGCCAGCAGCATCTCTAGCGCCTCCTACGAGCAGTACTTC. Residues: CASSISSASYEQYF.

V and J are TRBV7-2 and TRBJ2-5; TRBD1 is a possible D gene (5 bases). V was pared by 1 base and J by 4 bases, with 7 bases between. Germline V gene data show CDR1 as SGHTA and CDR2 as FQGNSA. This CDR3 is 13 amino acids long. The CDR3 region has the DNA TGTGCCAGCAGCTTAGGACAGATAGAGACCCAGTACTTC. Encoded protein: CASSLGQIETQYF.

The V and J genes are TRBV5-1 and TRBJ2-3, with TRBD2 identical over 10 bases. The V and J ends lost 4 bases and 11 bases, in that order; junction bases with no gene match: 19. The CDR3 length is 17 residues. CDR1 and CDR2 from the germline V gene are SGHRS and YFSETQ. CDR3 residues: CASSLSPGSGRYGEQYF. DNA of the CDR3: TGCGCCAGCAGCCTCTCCCCAGGTAGCGGGAGGTATGGGGAGCAGTATTTT.

The V gene is TRBV5-1, the J gene TRBJ1-2; D remains ambiguous. Trimming removed 1 base from V and 5 bases from J, with 9 bases in between. The CDR3 spans 13 residues. Per the germline V gene, CDR1 is SGHRS and CDR2 is YFSETQ. The CDR3 sequence is CASSLLDTYGYTF. In DNA, the CDR3 is TGCGCCAGCAGCTTGTTAGACACGTATGGCTACACCTTC. Filled out from reference TRBV5-1 and TRBJ1-2, the complete variable domain reads KAGVTQTPRYLIKTRGQQVTLSCSPISGHRSVSWYQQTPGQGLQFLFEYFSETQRNKGNFPGRFSGRQFSNSRSEMNVSTLELGDSALYLCASSLLDTYGYTFGSGTRLTVV.

This chain connects TRBV5-1 to TRBJ1-1; possible D gene TRBD1, 5 bases. CDR3 size: 12 residues. V was trimmed by 0 bases and J by 7 bases, leaving 7 bases between them. Per germline, CDR1 SGHRS and CDR2 YFSETQ. CDR3 bases: TGCGCCAGCAGCTTGGTAGGGGTTGAAGCTTTCTTT. Translation: CASSLVGVEAFF. Variable domain in full (rest from reference TRBV5-1 and TRBJ1-1): KAGVTQTPRYLIKTRGQQVTLSCSPISGHRSVSWYQQTPGQGLQFLFEYFSETQRNKGNFPGRFSGRQFSNSRSEMNVSTLELGDSALYLCASSLVGVEAFFGQGTRLTVV.

The V call is TRBV6-5, the J call TRBJ2-5; D is uncertain. The DNA end is a closer match to TRBJ2-7, so the J assignment may be wrong. Germline V gene lookup returns CDR1 MNHEY and CDR2 SVGAGI. The CDR3 is made up of 13 amino acids. DNA for the CDR3: TGTGCCAGCAGACCTTCAGGAACCTACGAGCAGTACTTC. It codes for CASRPSGTYEQYF.

This sequence joins TRBV11-3 and TRBJ2-1, with TRBD2 matching 8 bases. Germline trimming cut 2 bases from V and 5 bases from J; bases unmatched to any gene: 8. Looked up from germline, CDR1 is SGHNT and CDR2 is YENEEA. The length of the CDR3 is 16 residues. This CDR3 reads CASSLYGTGGDNEQFF. DNA of the CDR3: TGTGCCAGCAGCTTATACGGTACGGGAGGGGACAATGAGCAGTTCTTC.

The rearrangement uses TRBV15 and TRBJ1-1; a possible D gene is TRBD1 (6 bases). Germline V gene lookup returns CDR1 LNHNV and CDR2 YYDKDF (reference sequence). This CDR3 region has 14 residues. V lost 0 bases and J lost 8, with 13 bases in between. DNA for the CDR3: TGTGCCACCAGCAGAGATCAGGGGACGGCGGAAGCTTTCTTT. Its protein is CATSRDQGTAEAFF.

DNA of the CDR3: TGTGCCAGCAGCATGCGATTTCCTGGCGGGGATACGCAGTATTTT. Its protein is CASSMRFPGGDTQYF. The V and J genes are TRBV11-3 and TRBJ2-3; weak D call: TRBD2 (5 bases). V lost 5 bases to trimming and J lost 6 bases, with 18 bases between them. This CDR3 is built from 15 residues. Germline-derived CDR1 and CDR2 are SGHNT and YENEEA. The complete variable domain, with remaining parts taken from reference TRBV11-3 and TRBJ2-3, reads EAGVVQSPRYKIIEKKQPVAFWCNPISGHNTLYWYLQNLGQGPELLIRYENEEAVDDSQLPKDRFSAERLKGVDSTLKIQPAELGDSAVYLCASSMRFPGGDTQYFGPGTRLTVL.

The J gene is TRBJ1-2, the V gene TRBV7-9; D remains unclear. This CDR3 is built from 13 residues. Between the trimmed V and J ends, which lost 2 bases and 13 bases, there was a span of 17 bases. Germline-derived CDR1 and CDR2 are SEHNR and FQNEAQ (reference sequence). The CDR3 sequence: CASSLRTEGGPTF. CDR3 sequence (DNA): TGTGCCAGCAGCTTAAGGACCGAAGGTGGGCCCACCTTC.

The chain recombines TRBV6-5 with TRBJ2-7; D gene unclear. This CDR3 region has 14 residues. CDR1 MNHEY and CDR2 SVGAGI come from the germline V gene. Trimming pared 0 bases from V and 2 bases from J, leaving 8 bases between. CDR3 loop: CASSYSPRAYEQYF. In DNA form, the CDR3 reads TGTGCCAGCAGTTACTCGCCCCGAGCCTACGAGCAGTACTTC.

This clone was detected only a few times. Here the CDR3 reads CASSPLLYGYTF. CDR3 nucleotide sequence: TGTGCCAGCAGTCCCCTCCTCTATGGCTACACCTTC. The chain carries TRBV27 and TRBJ1-2; no reliable D call. This CDR3 spans 12 amino acids. CDR1 and CDR2 from the germline V gene are MNHEY and SMNVEV (reference sequence). V was clipped by 5 bases and J by 4 bases, with 8 bases between them.

CDR3 in amino acids: CASKYSPNSNQPQHF. Written as DNA, the CDR3 is TGTGCCAGTAAGTACAGTCCAAATAGCAATCAGCCCCAGCATTTT. V is TRBV19 and J is TRBJ1-5; D uncertain. V was pared by 7 bases and J by 0 bases, with 13 bases between. CDR3 length: 15 residues. Germline values: CDR1 LNHDA, CDR2 SQIVND (reference sequence).

The chain carries TRBV7-3 and TRBJ2-1, with D possibly being TRBD1 (6 bases). Germline lookup yields CDR1 SGHTA and CDR2 FQGTGA. With 8 bases removed from V and 7 bases from J, the gap between germline ends came to 21 bases. CDR3 length: 15 residues. The chain's CDR3 is CASQWLPGVLNEQFF. The CDR3 bases are TGTGCCAGCCAGTGGTTGCCAGGGGTGTTAAATGAGCAGTTCTTC.

The rearrangement joins TRBV4-3 to TRBJ1-4, with D possibly TRBD1 on 6 matching bases. This CDR3 has 17 residues. The V end was cut by 0 bases, the J end by 7 bases, with 18 bases between. CDR1 is LGHNA, CDR2 YSLEER, per germline. CDR3 DNA sequence: TGCGCCAGCAGCCAAGATTCAGGGGCGGGATGGGGTGAAAAACTGTTTTTT. It specifies CASSQDSGAGWGEKLFF.

The chain carries TRBV19 and TRBJ2-2; 7 nucleotides line up with TRBD1. The germline V gene has CDR1 LNHDA and CDR2 SQIVND (reference sequence). V shed 7 bases, J shed 5 bases, and the junction held 4 bases outside the gene matches. The CDR3 totals 13 residues. CDR3 in amino acids: CASMDRKTGELFF. Written as DNA, the CDR3 is TGTGCCAGTATGGACAGGAAGACCGGGGAGCTGTTTTTT.

This rearrangement joins TRBV5-1 to TRBJ2-2, with 9 bases that match TRBD2. V shed 6 bases and J 1 base; nucleotides not matched to a gene: 7. This CDR3 spans 16 amino acids. In germline, CDR1 is SGHRS, CDR2 YFSETQ. The CDR3 region is CASTSGLAWNTGELFF. The DNA for the CDR3 is TGCGCCAGCACCTCTGGACTAGCGTGGAACACCGGGGAGCTGTTTTTT.

The chain has TRBV10-2 and TRBJ1-3; maybe TRBD1 (5 bases). Germline V lookup: CDR1 WSHSY, CDR2 SAAADI. The CDR3 totals 14 residues. V lost 2 bases and J lost 2, with 7 bases in between. CDR3 bases: TGCGCCAGCAGTGAGCAGGGTGCTGGAAACACCATATATTTT. Amino acid sequence: CASSEQGAGNTIYF.

This chain uses TRBV7-3 with TRBJ2-3; D not certain. The length of the CDR3 is 14 residues. The V end was cut by 5 bases, the J end by 2 bases, with 11 bases between. From germline, CDR1 is SGHTA and CDR2 FQGTGA. The CDR3 nucleotides read TGTGCCAGCAGCCCGCTGGGGTCCACAGATACGCAGTATTTT. This codes for CASSPLGSTDTQYF.